The 26 T cell receptor beta chains reported below all come from one sample, sequenced in a study of T-cell reconstitution after alpha-beta-depleted transplantation in children. Construction of the TCRbeta library involved unique molecular identifiers. TCRdb redid the calling of the PCR reads with MiXCR, one entry per CDR3 protein. The sample lists around 670,000 distinct CDR3 sequences; roughly 14% were seen once. The input for sequencing was PBMCs, taken before TCRalphabeta/CD19-depleted stem cell transplant. The receptors shown here come from a girl between 2 and 10 years old with congenital amegakaryocytic thrombocytopenia, due to receive a stem cell transplant.

This clonotype was picked up many times. V and J are TRBV12-3 or TRBV12-4 and TRBJ2-7; D remains ambiguous. V lost 6 bases and J 3 bases, leaving 9 bases between the germline ends. CDR3 length: 12 amino acids. As DNA, the CDR3 is TGTGCCAGCAGCTACCATGACTACGAGCAGTACTTC. It translates to CASSYHDYEQYF.

This clonotype has more than one count but fewer than ten. V is TRBV7-7 and J is TRBJ2-5, with a weak D call TRBD2 (6 bases). The germline CDR1 and CDR2 sequences are SSHAT and FNYEAQ (reference sequence). The CDR3 spans 15 residues. Trimming cost V 1 base and J 5 bases, with 14 bases left between them. The CDR3 reads CASSLGSRGGETQYF. The CDR3 nucleotides are TGTGCCAGCAGCTTAGGATCCCGGGGAGGTGAGACCCAGTACTTC.

This clonotype was seen only a few times. The chain uses TRBV24-1 and TRBJ2-1, with 7 positions matching TRBD2. The CDR3 extends over 12 amino acids. Per the germline V gene, CDR1 is KGHDR and CDR2 is SFDVKD. V dropped 4 bases and J dropped 10; count of bases not matched to a gene: 3. The CDR3: CATSEGRGEQFF. CDR3 sequence (DNA): TGTGCCACCAGTGAAGGGCGGGGGGAGCAGTTCTTC.

The genes are TRBV29-1 and TRBJ2-1; 10 bases line up with TRBD2. Germline V gene lookup returns CDR1 SQVTM and CDR2 ANQGSEA. V was clipped by 7 bases and J by 9 bases; unmatched bases: 12. The CDR3 spans 14 residues. The CDR3 sequence is CSATPRTSGSEQFF. The CDR3 bases are TGCAGCGCCACGCCCCGGACTAGCGGTAGTGAGCAGTTCTTC.

In its sample, this clonotype was seen many times. The chain employs TRBV20-1 and TRBJ2-2; tentative D call: TRBD2 (6 bases). V lost 0 bases and J lost 4, with 12 bases in between. The germline V gene has CDR1 DFQATT and CDR2 SNEGSKA (reference sequence). The CDR3 runs 15 residues. The chain's CDR3 is CSARDPGSSTGELFF. The CDR3 DNA reads TGCAGTGCTAGAGATCCCGGGAGCTCCACCGGGGAGCTGTTTTTT.

At least ten counts were recorded for this clonotype. V and J are TRBV7-9 and TRBJ2-7; 11 bases match TRBD2. After removal of 5 bases from V and 5 bases from J, the junction contained 5 bases not matched to a gene. This CDR3 is 14 amino acids long. Germline CDR1 and CDR2: SEHNR and FQNEAQ (reference sequence). As DNA, the CDR3 is TGTGCCAGCAGCCTCCTAGCGGGAGGCCACGAGCAGTACTTC. Amino acid sequence: CASSLLAGGHEQYF.

In its sample, this clonotype was seen a few times. The chain uses TRBV30 and TRBJ2-1, with 7 bases lining up with TRBD1. Germline V lookup: CDR1 GTSNPN, CDR2 SVGIG (reference sequence). V shed 8 bases, J shed 5 bases, and the junction held 12 bases outside the gene matches. This CDR3 spans 14 amino acids. CDR3 nucleotides: TGTGCCATGGAAACGGACAGGCAGGACAATGAGCAGTTCTTC. The encoded protein is CAMETDRQDNEQFF.

This clonotype was detected only once. The chain is built from TRBV6-5 and TRBJ2-5, with TRBD2 matching over 8 bases. J gave up 4 bases and V 4 bases, and 14 bases lay outside the gene matches. Germline lookup yields CDR1 MNHEY and CDR2 SVGAGI. The CDR3 is 17 amino acids. The CDR3 loop is CASSSPGTSFLGETQYF. CDR3 DNA: TGTGCCAGCAGTTCCCCCGGGACTAGTTTTCTCGGAGAGACCCAGTACTTC.

V gene TRBV27 combines with J gene TRBJ2-1, with a possible D match to TRBD2 (6 bases). V gave up 0 bases and J gave up 2 bases, with 17 bases separating them. The CDR3 consists of 18 residues. CDR1 MNHEY and CDR2 SMNVEV come from the germline V gene (reference sequence). This CDR3 reads CASSLSPLADIAYNEQFF. CDR3 in DNA: TGTGCCAGCAGTTTATCACCATTAGCGGATATAGCCTACAATGAGCAGTTCTTC.

In this sample, this clonotype turned up many times. This chain joins TRBV5-1 and TRBJ2-5, with a weak D call TRBD2 (6 bases). Germline assignment: CDR1 SGHRS and CDR2 YFSETQ. Trimming removed 0 bases at V and 2 bases at J, with 14 bases between. The CDR3 contains 16 residues. The CDR3 bases are TGCGCCAGCAGCTTGGACCCAGGGACTCCGCAAGAGACCCAGTACTTC. Protein sequence: CASSLDPGTPQETQYF.

This clonotype has ten or more counts. J is TRBJ2-1 and V is TRBV5-5; D is uncertain. V gave up 4 bases and J gave up 5 bases, with 10 bases separating them. The CDR3 runs 13 residues. The V gene's germline CDR1 is SGHKS and CDR2 YYEKEE (reference sequence). CDR3 sequence reads: CASSLQPHNEQFF. The CDR3 nucleotides are TGTGCCAGCAGCCTCCAGCCGCACAATGAGCAGTTCTTC.

The table lists this clonotype with a few counts. This chain links TRBV7-9 with TRBJ2-7, with 8 bases identical to TRBD1. CDR3 length: 15 residues. CDR1 is SEHNR and CDR2 is FQNEAQ in the germline V gene (reference sequence). J lost 1 base, V lost 3 bases, and 5 bases had no gene match. DNA of the CDR3: TGTGCCAGCAGCTTTTTCCAGGGGGCTTCCTACGAGCAGTACTTC. This codes for CASSFFQGASYEQYF. The full variable domain, in which reference TRBV7-9 and TRBJ2-7 provide the parts outside the CDR3, is DTGVSQNPRHKITKRGQNVTFRCDPISEHNRLYWYRQTLGQGPEFLTYFQNEAQLEKSRLLSDRFSAERPKGSFSTLEIQRTEQGDSAMYLCASSFFQGASYEQYFGPGTRLTVT.

This clonotype was detected once. The chain employs TRBV7-2 and TRBJ1-4, with D unresolved. Trimming pared 6 bases from V and 5 bases from J, leaving 16 bases between. The germline CDR1 and CDR2 sequences are SGHTA and FQGNSA. The CDR3 extends over 15 amino acids. CDR3 DNA sequence: TGTGCCAGCAGATACACCCCTGCAGGAAATGAAAAACTGTTTTTT. Protein product: CASRYTPAGNEKLFF.

There are many counts of this clonotype. J is TRBJ1-2 and V is TRBV25-1, with D perhaps matching TRBD1 (6 bases). The CDR3 length is 11 residues. V was clipped by 3 bases and J by 8 bases, with 7 bases between them. Germline CDR1 is MGHDK and CDR2 is SYGVNS. The chain's CDR3 is CASSDRGGYTF. CDR3 coding DNA: TGTGCCAGCAGTGACAGGGGAGGCTACACCTTC.

This clonotype was detected many times. This chain links TRBV29-1 with TRBJ2-3; D unclear. Germline V gene sequence: CDR1 SQVTM, CDR2 ANQGSEA. V lost 4 bases and J 4 bases, leaving 15 bases between the germline ends. The CDR3 runs to 14 residues. This CDR3 is CSVALRHSSDTQYF. In DNA, the CDR3 is TGCAGCGTTGCCCTCCGGCACAGCTCAGATACGCAGTATTTT.

This clonotype was detected many times. This sequence joins TRBV19 and TRBJ2-1; D is possibly TRBD2 (6 bases). Germline CDR1 and CDR2: LNHDA and SQIVND (reference sequence). The CDR3 is 11 amino acids. Trimming left V 8 bases short and J 9 bases short, with 11 bases between. The CDR3 protein is CASVVGLEQFF. The CDR3 coding sequence is TGTGCCAGTGTCGTGGGACTTGAGCAGTTCTTC.

V and J are TRBV11-1 and TRBJ2-1; D remains unclear. The ends were cut back, 0 bases at V and 1 base at J, with 16 bases in the middle. This CDR3 contains 18 residues. Germline loops: CDR1 SGHAT, CDR2 FQDESV (reference sequence). CDR3 in amino acids: CASSLALLSVSSYNEQFF. CDR3 bases: TGTGCCAGCAGCTTAGCGTTATTAAGCGTAAGTTCCTACAATGAGCAGTTCTTC.

The chain combines TRBV7-9 with TRBJ2-7; either TRBD1 or TRBD2 may supply D (5 bases each). With 3 bases removed from V and 3 bases from J, the gap between germline ends came to 21 bases. The CDR3 sequence is 17 residues long. Germline lookup yields CDR1 SEHNR and CDR2 FQNEAQ (reference sequence). CDR3 amino acids: CASSFTPGLGVVYEQYF. DNA for the CDR3: TGTGCCAGCAGCTTCACGCCAGGTCTGGGGGTGGTCTACGAGCAGTACTTC.

This clonotype has a handful of counts. This sequence joins TRBV30 and TRBJ1-4; TRBD1 is a possible D gene (5 bases). This CDR3 comprises 13 residues. In germline, CDR1 is GTSNPN, CDR2 SVGIG (reference sequence). V gave up 3 bases and J gave up 5 bases, with 10 bases separating them. The CDR3 DNA sequence: TGTGCCTGGAGCAGGAGGGGCAATGAAAAACTGTTTTTT. It yields the protein CAWSRRGNEKLFF.

This clonotype was found many times. The rearrangement joins TRBV7-6 to TRBJ2-2, with no clear D. Between the trimmed V and J ends, which lost 2 bases and 1 base, there was a span of 5 bases. The CDR3 is 14 amino acids. Germline V gene sequence: CDR1 SGHVS, CDR2 FNYEAQ. The CDR3 spells CASSLWENTGELFF. In DNA form, the CDR3 reads TGTGCCAGCAGCTTATGGGAGAACACCGGGGAGCTGTTTTTT.

This clonotype was counted many times. This chain connects TRBV20-1 to TRBJ2-1; 9 nucleotides agree with TRBD1. CDR3 length: 15 residues. V lost 3 bases to trimming and J lost 5 bases; unmatched junction nucleotides: 8. Germline V gene sequence: CDR1 DFQATT, CDR2 SNEGSKA (reference sequence). CDR3 nucleotides: TGCAGTGCTAGTCTACCGGGACAGGGAGACAATGAGCAGTTCTTC. Encoded protein: CSASLPGQGDNEQFF.

The table lists this clonotype with a count of one. This chain links TRBV7-8 with TRBJ2-7; 14 bases align to TRBD2. CDR3 size: 15 residues. V shed 5 bases, J shed 7 bases, and the junction held 7 bases outside the gene matches. Germline values: CDR1 SGHVS, CDR2 FQNEAQ. CDR3 coding DNA: TGTGCCAGCAGCATACAGACTAGCGGGAGGGGTGAGCAGTACTTC. Translation gives CASSIQTSGRGEQYF.

The chain couples TRBV11-3 to TRBJ2-7, with TRBD2 as a possible D gene (5 bases). Germline V CDR1 and CDR2: SGHNT, YENEEA. Trimming took off 5 bases at V and 7 bases at J, with 18 bases between the two ends. The CDR3 runs to 14 residues. In nucleotides, the CDR3 is TGTGCCAGCAGCATGAATGGACTCCTGGGAGAGCAGTACTTC. Its protein product is CASSMNGLLGEQYF. The whole variable domain, remainder taken from reference TRBV11-3 and TRBJ2-7, is EAGVVQSPRYKIIEKKQPVAFWCNPISGHNTLYWYLQNLGQGPELLIRYENEEAVDDSQLPKDRFSAERLKGVDSTLKIQPAELGDSAVYLCASSMNGLLGEQYFGPGTRLTVT.

The chain links TRBV12-3 or TRBV12-4 to TRBJ1-1; 9 bases map to TRBD1. CDR3 length equals 15 residues. V was clipped by 1 base and J by 4 bases; unmatched bases: 4. The CDR3: CASSLGTGVFTEAFF. The CDR3 DNA reads TGTGCCAGCAGTTTAGGGACAGGGGTTTTCACTGAAGCTTTCTTT.

The chain joins TRBV7-9 to TRBJ2-1, with TRBD2 as a possible D gene (5 bases). The V end lost 1 base, the J end lost 13 bases, and 14 bases lay between the germline ends. The CDR3 consists of 13 residues. Germline loops: CDR1 SEHNR, CDR2 FQNEAQ (reference sequence). The CDR3, as DNA: TGTGCCAGCAGCTTAGAAGGTTCGGGAAAACAGTTCTTC. Translated: CASSLEGSGKQFF.

This clonotype has only a few counts. V usage is TRBV27 and J usage is TRBJ2-1; the D call may be TRBD1 or TRBD2 (5 bases each). The germline V gene encodes CDR1 MNHEY and CDR2 SMNVEV (reference sequence). This CDR3 comprises 19 residues. Trimming shortened V by 3 bases and J by 12 bases, and 33 bases separated the two germline ends. As DNA, the CDR3 is TGTGCCAGCAGTTTCGGGAAGGGGATCCTAGGAGGCTCACCCTCACGGCAGTTCTTC. Protein sequence: CASSFGKGILGGSPSRQFF.